Shown below are 32 T cell receptor beta chains from a single sample sequenced in a study of control samples from healthy donors and cancer patients. TCRdb's copy holds only in-frame clones and misses some; the assay was immunoSEQ multiplex PCR. This sample has some 120,000 clones, with around 90% found just once. The sequenced material came from blood. The receptors derive from a woman aged 70-85 years in good health.

This clone occurred once. The chain recombines TRBV4-2 with TRBJ2-7, with 9 bases that match TRBD1. This CDR3 spans 15 amino acids. Germline-derived CDR1 and CDR2 are LGHNA and YNFKEQ. With 0 bases clipped from V and 4 bases from J, the junction kept 4 bases outside the gene matches. The CDR3 loop reads CASSQEYRGPYEQYF. The CDR3 DNA reads as TGTGCCAGCAGCCAAGAGTACAGGGGGCCTTACGAGCAGTACTTC.

V is TRBV20-1 and J is TRBJ1-2; 7 bases are a match to TRBD1. Per germline, CDR1 DFQATT and CDR2 SNEGSKA (reference sequence). This CDR3 has 14 residues. V was clipped by 3 bases and J by 4 bases; unmatched bases: 8. CDR3 DNA sequence: TGCAGTGCTAGTCAAGGGGGCGTTTCCTATGGCTACACCTTC. Translated: CSASQGGVSYGYTF.

The chain has TRBV11-2 and TRBJ2-7, with 9 bases fitting TRBD1. With V trimmed by 5 bases and J by 2 bases, 4 bases remained unmatched. The CDR3 has 14 residues. Germline values: CDR1 SGHAT, CDR2 FQNNGV. CDR3 coding DNA: TGTGCCAGCAGCGTATGGACAGGGGCCTACGAGCAGTACTTC. Protein: CASSVWTGAYEQYF.

The rearrangement links TRBV7-3 to TRBJ2-5, with 9 bases matching TRBD1. In germline, CDR1 is SGHTA, CDR2 FQGTGA. This CDR3 has 15 amino acids. V trimming: 5 bases; J trimming: 4 bases; junction bases outside the gene matches: 8. In DNA form, the CDR3 reads TGTGCCAGCAGCCCCGAGGGACAGGGCCCAGAGACCCAGTACTTC. Translating gives CASSPEGQGPETQYF.

The CDR3 reads CASTAYGELFF. As DNA, the CDR3 is TGTGCCAGCACCGCTTACGGGGAGCTGTTTTTT. The chain links TRBV5-8 to TRBJ2-2, with D unresolved. Germline V gene sequence: CDR1 SGHTS, CDR2 YDEGEE. CDR3 length: 11 amino acids. Deletions cut 6 bases from V and 7 bases from J, with 7 bases between.

This sequence joins TRBV5-1 and TRBJ1-2; 8 bases map to TRBD1. The CDR3 is 18 residues long. The germline V gene has CDR1 SGHRS and CDR2 YFSETQ. The V gene end was trimmed by 0 bases and the J gene end by 7 bases; junction bases not matched to a gene: 17. In DNA, the CDR3 is TGCGCCAGCAGCTTGGCCAAGGACAGGGAATCTATCAATTCTGGCTACACCTTC. As protein: CASSLAKDRESINSGYTF.

This chain connects TRBV3-1 (or the pseudogene TRBV3-2) to TRBJ1-5, with TRBD1 as a possible D gene (5 bases). The CDR3 runs to 15 residues. V gave up 4 bases and J gave up 7 bases, with 17 bases separating them. Looked up from germline, CDR1 is LGHDT and CDR2 is YNNKEL (reference sequence). The CDR3 region has the DNA TGTGCCAGCAGCCCGTCGACGGGGGGATGGCAGCCCCAGCATTTT. Translated, it gives CASSPSTGGWQPQHF.

J is TRBJ1-6 and V is TRBV25-1; 8 bases fit TRBD1. V shed 6 bases and J 7 bases; nucleotides not matched to a gene: 5. Germline CDR1 is MGHDK and CDR2 is SYGVNS. The CDR3 runs to 14 residues. CDR3 coding DNA: TGTGCCAGCAGCTCAGGGGGCTGGAATTCACCCCTCCACTTT. Translation gives CASSSGGWNSPLHF. Supplemented by reference TRBV25-1 and TRBJ1-6, the full variable domain reads EADIYQTPRYLVIGTGKKITLECSQTMGHDKMYWYQQDPGMELHLIHYSYGVNSTEKGDLSSESTVSRIRTEHFPLTLESARPSHTSQYLCASSSGGWNSPLHFGNGTRLTVT.

V is TRBV3-1 (or the pseudogene TRBV3-2) and J is TRBJ1-2; no reliable D call. Looked up from germline, CDR1 is LGHDT and CDR2 is YNNKEL (reference sequence). Trimming removed 0 bases at V and 11 bases at J, with 13 bases between. The CDR3 runs to 13 residues. The DNA for the CDR3 is TGTGCCAGCAGCCAAGATTGGGAGGGTTATTACACCTTC. This translates into CASSQDWEGYYTF.

The V and J genes are TRBV4-3 and TRBJ2-2; D is unclear. The germline CDR1 and CDR2 sequences are LGHNA and YSLEER. This CDR3 comprises 14 residues. V gave up 8 bases and J gave up 4 bases, with 14 bases separating them. CDR3 protein: CASSRALGTGELFF. The CDR3 DNA follows: TGCGCCAGCTCCCGGGCCCTGGGCACCGGGGAGCTGTTTTTT.

This clone occurred a few times. The V and J genes are TRBV7-9 and TRBJ1-6; TRBD1 agrees at 7 bases. Germline lookup yields CDR1 SEHNR and CDR2 FQNEAQ (reference sequence). Losses at the gene ends were 5 bases for V and 10 bases for J; bases not matched to a gene: 11. The CDR3 contains 15 residues. The chain's CDR3 is CASSLQGMAGSPLHF. The CDR3 coding sequence is TGTGCCAGCAGCCTACAGGGGATGGCAGGATCACCCCTCCACTTT.

This chain uses TRBV19 with TRBJ1-3; D is unclear. Germline V gene sequence: CDR1 LNHDA, CDR2 SQIVND (reference sequence). With 1 base removed from V and 0 bases from J, the gap between germline ends came to 10 bases. The CDR3 covers 16 residues. CDR3 sequence reads: CASSIAGSTSGNTIYF. CDR3 DNA sequence: TGTGCCAGTAGTATAGCAGGTTCCACCTCTGGAAACACCATATATTTT.

The rearrangement links TRBV19 to TRBJ2-7; 12 positions agree with TRBD1. This CDR3 has 17 amino acids. Germline trimming cut 3 bases from V and 6 bases from J; bases unmatched to any gene: 12. CDR1 is LNHDA, CDR2 SQIVND, per germline (reference sequence). The CDR3 reads CASSMPLPGQGAVEQYF. The CDR3 DNA reads TGTGCCAGTAGTATGCCCCTACCGGGACAGGGGGCGGTCGAGCAGTACTTC.

The chain has TRBV4-3 and TRBJ2-1, with 15 nucleotides matching TRBD2. The CDR3 is 15 residues long. Germline assignment: CDR1 LGHNA and CDR2 YSLEER. The V gene end was trimmed by 8 bases and the J gene end by 6 bases; junction bases not matched to a gene: 5. CDR3 protein: CASRTSGGASNEQFF. The CDR3 region has the DNA TGCGCCAGCCGGACTAGCGGGGGGGCGTCCAATGAGCAGTTCTTC.

This chain uses TRBV12-3 or TRBV12-4 with TRBJ1-1; D unresolved. V lost 5 bases and J 1 base, leaving 8 bases between the germline ends. CDR3 length: 13 amino acids. The CDR3 coding sequence is TGTGCCAGCAGTCCCCGACAGAACACTGAAGCTTTCTTT. Translated, it gives CASSPRQNTEAFF.

This rearrangement joins TRBV12-3 or TRBV12-4 to TRBJ1-1, with D unresolved. This CDR3 spans 11 amino acids. Trimming shortened V by 4 bases and J by 1 base, and 1 base separated the two germline ends. The CDR3 is CASSSNTEAFF. DNA of the CDR3: TGTGCCAGCAGTTCGAACACTGAAGCTTTCTTT.

The chain uses TRBV19 and TRBJ2-2, with 7 bases that match TRBD2. After removal of 4 bases from V and 1 base from J, the junction contained 0 bases not matched to a gene. The CDR3 has 14 residues. Germline values: CDR1 LNHDA, CDR2 SQIVND (reference sequence). The CDR3, as DNA: TGTGCCAGTAGTAGCGGGGGGAACACCGGGGAGCTGTTTTTT. Translation gives CASSSGGNTGELFF.

This sequence joins TRBV5-1 and TRBJ1-1; D possibly corresponds to TRBD1 (6 bases). V dropped 2 bases and J dropped 10 bases, with 18 bases sitting between them. The CDR3 totals 14 residues. The germline V gene encodes CDR1 SGHRS and CDR2 YFSETQ. In nucleotides, the CDR3 is TGCGCCAGCAGCTTTTCACAGGGCGGTGGAAGAGCTTTCTTT. Translating it yields CASSFSQGGGRAFF. The whole variable domain, filled in from reference TRBV5-1 and TRBJ1-1, reads KAGVTQTPRYLIKTRGQQVTLSCSPISGHRSVSWYQQTPGQGLQFLFEYFSETQRNKGNFPGRFSGRQFSNSRSEMNVSTLELGDSALYLCASSFSQGGGRAFFGQGTRLTVV.

The V call is TRBV4-2, the J call TRBJ2-1; D is possibly TRBD1 (5 bases). V lost 0 bases and J 5 bases, leaving 11 bases between the germline ends. The CDR3 spans 15 residues. The germline V gene has CDR1 LGHNA and CDR2 YNFKEQ. The CDR3 loop reads CASSQEAGKHNEQFF. Written as DNA, the CDR3 is TGTGCCAGCAGCCAAGAGGCAGGGAAACACAATGAGCAGTTCTTC.

The V gene is TRBV5-1, the J gene TRBJ2-2; TRBD2 agrees at 9 bases. After removal of 4 bases from V and 6 bases from J, the junction contained 10 bases not matched to a gene. This CDR3 has 16 residues. Germline V gives CDR1 SGHRS, CDR2 YFSETQ. Written as DNA, the CDR3 is TGCGCCAGCAGCCCAGCGGGGGGCCTGTGGGCCGGGGAGCTGTTTTTT. Protein: CASSPAGGLWAGELFF. Supplemented by reference TRBV5-1 and TRBJ2-2, the full variable domain reads KAGVTQTPRYLIKTRGQQVTLSCSPISGHRSVSWYQQTPGQGLQFLFEYFSETQRNKGNFPGRFSGRQFSNSRSEMNVSTLELGDSALYLCASSPAGGLWAGELFFGEGSRLTVL.

The genes are TRBV3-1 (or the pseudogene TRBV3-2) and TRBJ2-2; 9 bases match TRBD2. Trimming took 6 bases from V and 0 from J; bases not matched to a gene: 2. CDR3 size: 15 residues. Germline CDR1 reads LGHDT; CDR2 reads YNNKEL (reference sequence). The CDR3 sequence: CASSPSGANTGELFF. In nucleotides, the CDR3 is TGTGCCAGCAGTCCTAGCGGGGCGAACACCGGGGAGCTGTTTTTT.

The chain recombines TRBV19 with TRBJ1-2; tentative D call: TRBD1 (6 bases). Germline CDR1 is LNHDA and CDR2 is SQIVND (reference sequence). V gave up 0 bases and J gave up 7 bases, with 9 bases separating them. CDR3 length equals 13 residues. CDR3 DNA sequence: TGTGCCAGTAGTATAGAGGGGACAATTGGCTACACCTTC. It translates to CASSIEGTIGYTF.

This clone was detected a few times. V gene TRBV23-1 combines with J gene TRBJ1-3; possibly TRBD1 for D (5 bases). TRBV23-1 is labeled an ORF, and its function is uncertain. Trimming left V 2 bases short and J 0 bases short, with 5 bases between. There are 14 residues in the CDR3. CDR3 protein: CASSQGASGNTIYF. CDR3 nucleotide sequence: TGCGCCAGCAGTCAAGGGGCCTCTGGAAACACCATATATTTT.

The gene calls are TRBV19 and TRBJ1-5; D call uncertain. CDR1 is LNHDA, CDR2 SQIVND, per germline (reference sequence). The CDR3 loop spans 12 amino acids. Trimming took 6 bases from V and 5 from J, leaving 8 bases between them. CDR3 DNA: TGTGCCAGTAGCCCGTTGGATCAGCCCCAGCATTTT. This translates into CASSPLDQPQHF.

The chain recombines TRBV7-2 with TRBJ1-5; D gene unclear. The germline V gene encodes CDR1 SGHTA and CDR2 FQGNSA. Trimming left V 1 base short and J 6 bases short, with 10 bases between. The CDR3 loop spans 14 amino acids. The CDR3 DNA is TGTGCCAGCAGCTTAGAGGCGCTAGGTCAGCCCCAGCATTTT. Translating it yields CASSLEALGQPQHF. The variable domain in full, completed from reference TRBV7-2 and TRBJ1-5, reads GAGVSQSPSNKVTEKGKDVELRCDPISGHTALYWYRQSLGQGLEFLIYFQGNSAPDKSGLPSDRFSAERTGGSVSTLTIQRTQQEDSAVYLCASSLEALGQPQHFGDGTRLSIL.

This chain connects TRBV5-1 to TRBJ2-1; 7 nucleotides line up with TRBD1. This CDR3 has 15 residues. The ends lost 5 bases at V and 5 bases at J; junction bases unmatched: 10. Germline lookup yields CDR1 SGHRS and CDR2 YFSETQ. Written as DNA, the CDR3 is TGCGCCAGCAGGACTACAGGGGAAGGGGACAATGAGCAGTTCTTC. This gives the protein CASRTTGEGDNEQFF.

The count of this clone is one. J is TRBJ2-7 and V is TRBV5-1, with 11 bases lining up with TRBD2. The CDR3 spans 15 residues. The ends lost 0 bases at V and 3 bases at J; junction bases unmatched: 2. Germline loops: CDR1 SGHRS, CDR2 YFSETQ. CDR3 DNA sequence: TGCGCCAGCAGCTTGGGGCTAGCGGGAGGCTACGAGCAGTACTTC. Translated: CASSLGLAGGYEQYF. The variable domain in full, completed from reference TRBV5-1 and TRBJ2-7, reads KAGVTQTPRYLIKTRGQQVTLSCSPISGHRSVSWYQQTPGQGLQFLFEYFSETQRNKGNFPGRFSGRQFSNSRSEMNVSTLELGDSALYLCASSLGLAGGYEQYFGPGTRLTVT.

This clone was seen only once. The chain links TRBV5-4 to TRBJ2-3; D perhaps matches TRBD2 (6 bases). Looked up from germline, CDR1 is SGHNT and CDR2 is YYREEE (reference sequence). There are 15 residues in the CDR3. The V end was cut by 1 base, the J end by 8 bases, with 17 bases between. For the CDR3, the DNA is TGTGCCAGCAGCTTGTGGGGCACTAGCTCCGCTACGCAGTATTTT. Its protein product is CASSLWGTSSATQYF.

The CDR3 DNA reads as TGTGCCAGCAGCATGGCCCCCAGTGTGGAGCAGTACTTC. This translates into CASSMAPSVEQYF. V usage is TRBV5-4 and J usage is TRBJ2-7, with D uncertain. Germline V lookup: CDR1 SGHNT, CDR2 YYREEE (reference sequence). Trimming stripped 4 bases from V and 7 bases from J, with 15 bases between. The CDR3 runs 13 residues.

The V gene is TRBV28, the J gene TRBJ1-6; 7 positions agree with TRBD1. V trimming: 8 bases; J trimming: 9 bases; junction bases outside the gene matches: 7. CDR1 is MDHEN, CDR2 SYDVKM, per germline. The length of the CDR3 is 13 residues. CDR3 DNA: TGTGCCAGCTTACAGCAGGGGGGTTCACCCCTCCACTTT. Its protein product is CASLQQGGSPLHF.

The chain has TRBV29-1 and TRBJ2-7; 7 positions match TRBD1. J was trimmed by 6 bases and V by 1 base; bases with no gene match: 0. Looked up from germline, CDR1 is SQVTM and CDR2 is ANQGSEA. The CDR3 extends over 11 amino acids. CDR3 in amino acids: CSVEGQGEQYF. DNA of the CDR3: TGCAGCGTTGAAGGACAGGGCGAGCAGTACTTC.

This clone was seen only a few times. This CDR3 is also generated by other DNA sequences in the sample. The V gene is TRBV5-1, the J gene TRBJ1-4; maybe TRBD1 (5 bases). The V gene's germline CDR1 is SGHRS and CDR2 YFSETQ. V was clipped by 2 bases and J by 4 bases, with 9 bases between them. This CDR3 is 14 amino acids long. Here the CDR3 DNA reads TGCGCCAGCAGCTTTGGGGGAAGTAATGAAAAACTGTTTTTT. Protein: CASSFGGSNEKLFF.